This T cell receptor beta chain was recovered during a study of tumor and adjacent non-tumor tissue in lung cancer. The wider study: Samples averaged around 4 million productive TCRbeta reads each. Study findings and constraints: Normal lung showed higher cumulative top 100 clone frequency than tumor. Compared with tumor, normal lung showed significantly lower TCR diversity.

Three rounds of nested PCR, following a modified ARM-PCR protocol, produced the TCRbeta library. MiXCR, run by TCRdb on the multiplex PCR reads, gives a single entry per CDR3 protein. The sample yields some 100,000 distinct CDR3 sequences, roughly 75% seen once. CDR1 MDHEN and CDR2 SYDVKM come from the germline V gene. There are 14 residues in the CDR3. This clonotype has just a few counts. What it binds is unknown. At one boundary the junction diverges from the germline segment, which might be a read error. The template was RNA from unsorted bulk tissue. The rearrangement joins TRBV28 to TRBJ2-5; D is tentatively TRBD1 or TRBD2 (5 bases each). The receptor's source is a woman in her sixties with non-small cell lung cancer. What was sequenced was lung tumor tissue. The CDR3 nucleotides read TGTGTCAGCGGTTTTGCGTCTCAGGGCGAGACCCAGTACTTC. This codes for CVSGFASQGETQYF. Full variable domain (outside the CDR3, taken from reference TRBV28 and TRBJ2-5): DVKVTQSSRYLVKRTGEKVFLECVQDMDHENMFWYRQDPGLGLRLIYFSYDVKMKEKGDIPEGYSVSREKKERFSLILESASTNQTSMYLCVSGFASQGETQYFGPGTRLLVL.